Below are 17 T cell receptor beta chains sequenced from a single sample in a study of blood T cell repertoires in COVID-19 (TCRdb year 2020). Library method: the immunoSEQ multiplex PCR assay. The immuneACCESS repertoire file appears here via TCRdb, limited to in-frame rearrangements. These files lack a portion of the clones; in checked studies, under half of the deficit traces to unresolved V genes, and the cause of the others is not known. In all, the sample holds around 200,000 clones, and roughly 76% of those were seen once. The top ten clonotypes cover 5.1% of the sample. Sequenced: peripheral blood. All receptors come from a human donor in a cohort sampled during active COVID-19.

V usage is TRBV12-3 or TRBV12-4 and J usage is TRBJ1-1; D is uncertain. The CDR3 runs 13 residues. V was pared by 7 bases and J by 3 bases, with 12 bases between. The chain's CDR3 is CASKAEVYTEAFF. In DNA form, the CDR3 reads TGTGCCAGCAAGGCGGAGGTTTACACTGAAGCTTTCTTT.

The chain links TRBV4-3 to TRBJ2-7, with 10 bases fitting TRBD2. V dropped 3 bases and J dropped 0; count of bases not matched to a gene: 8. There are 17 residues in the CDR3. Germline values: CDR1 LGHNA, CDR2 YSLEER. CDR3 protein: CASSQATGTSASYEQYF. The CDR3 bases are TGCGCCAGCAGCCAGGCAACCGGGACTAGCGCCTCCTACGAGCAGTACTTC.

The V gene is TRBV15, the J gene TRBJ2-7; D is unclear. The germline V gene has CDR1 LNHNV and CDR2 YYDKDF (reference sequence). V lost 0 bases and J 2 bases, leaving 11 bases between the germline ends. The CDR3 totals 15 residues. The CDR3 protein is CATSRDRLGAYEQYF. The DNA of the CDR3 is TGTGCCACCAGCAGAGATCGACTCGGCGCCTACGAGCAGTACTTC.

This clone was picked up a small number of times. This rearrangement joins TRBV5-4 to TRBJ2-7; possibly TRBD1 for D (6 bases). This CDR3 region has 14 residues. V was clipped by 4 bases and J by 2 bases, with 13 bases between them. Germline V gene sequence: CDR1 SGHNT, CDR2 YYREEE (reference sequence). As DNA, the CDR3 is TGTGCCAGCAGCGGCCGGGACAATCCCTACGAGCAGTACTTC. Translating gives CASSGRDNPYEQYF.

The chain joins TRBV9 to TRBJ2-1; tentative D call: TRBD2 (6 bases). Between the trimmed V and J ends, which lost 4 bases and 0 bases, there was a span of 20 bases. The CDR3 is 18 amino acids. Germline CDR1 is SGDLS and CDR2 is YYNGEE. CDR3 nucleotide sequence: TGTGCCAGCAGCCCCCTCTCAACTCGGGACTCCTCCTACAATGAGCAGTTCTTC. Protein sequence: CASSPLSTRDSSYNEQFF.

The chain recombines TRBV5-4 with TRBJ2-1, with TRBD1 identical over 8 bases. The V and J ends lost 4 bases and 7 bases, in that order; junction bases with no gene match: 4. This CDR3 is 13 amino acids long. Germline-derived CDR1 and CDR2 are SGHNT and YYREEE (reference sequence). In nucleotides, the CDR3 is TGTGCCAGCAGCCGGCGGGACAGGAATGAGCAGTTCTTC. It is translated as CASSRRDRNEQFF.

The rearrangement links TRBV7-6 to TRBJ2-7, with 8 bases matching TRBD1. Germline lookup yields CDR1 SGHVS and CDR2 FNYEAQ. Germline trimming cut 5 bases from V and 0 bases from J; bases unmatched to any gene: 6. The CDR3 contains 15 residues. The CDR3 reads CASSLSGQGSYEQYF. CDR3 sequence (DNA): TGTGCCAGCAGCCTGAGTGGACAGGGCTCCTACGAGCAGTACTTC.

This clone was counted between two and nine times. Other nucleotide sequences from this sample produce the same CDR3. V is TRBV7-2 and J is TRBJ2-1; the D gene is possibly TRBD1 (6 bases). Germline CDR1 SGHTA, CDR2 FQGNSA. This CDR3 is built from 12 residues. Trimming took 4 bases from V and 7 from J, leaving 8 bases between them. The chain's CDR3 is CASSSRGNEQFF. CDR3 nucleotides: TGTGCCAGCAGCTCCAGGGGAAATGAGCAGTTCTTC. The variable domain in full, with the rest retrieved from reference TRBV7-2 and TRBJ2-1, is GAGVSQSPSNKVTEKGKDVELRCDPISGHTALYWYRQSLGQGLEFLIYFQGNSAPDKSGLPSDRFSAERTGGSVSTLTIQRTQQEDSAVYLCASSSRGNEQFFGPGTRLTVL.

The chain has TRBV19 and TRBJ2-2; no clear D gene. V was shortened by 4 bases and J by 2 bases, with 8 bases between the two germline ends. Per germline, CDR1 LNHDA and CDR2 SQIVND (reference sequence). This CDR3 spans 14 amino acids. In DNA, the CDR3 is TGTGCCAGTAGTACGATGACAAACACCGGGGAGCTGTTTTTT. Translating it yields CASSTMTNTGELFF.

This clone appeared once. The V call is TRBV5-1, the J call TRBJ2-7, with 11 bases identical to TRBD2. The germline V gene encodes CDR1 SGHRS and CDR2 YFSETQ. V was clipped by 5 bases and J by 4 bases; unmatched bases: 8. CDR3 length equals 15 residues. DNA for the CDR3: TGCGCCAGCAGAGATCCAACTAGCGGGAGATACGAGCAGTACTTC. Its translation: CASRDPTSGRYEQYF. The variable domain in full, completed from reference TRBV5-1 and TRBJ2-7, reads KAGVTQTPRYLIKTRGQQVTLSCSPISGHRSVSWYQQTPGQGLQFLFEYFSETQRNKGNFPGRFSGRQFSNSRSEMNVSTLELGDSALYLCASRDPTSGRYEQYFGPGTRLTVT.

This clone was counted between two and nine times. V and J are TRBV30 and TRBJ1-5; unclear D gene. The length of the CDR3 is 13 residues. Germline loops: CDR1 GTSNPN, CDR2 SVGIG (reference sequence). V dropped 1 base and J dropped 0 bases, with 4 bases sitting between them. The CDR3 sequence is CAWSAYSNQPQHF. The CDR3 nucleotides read TGTGCCTGGAGTGCCTATAGCAATCAGCCCCAGCATTTT. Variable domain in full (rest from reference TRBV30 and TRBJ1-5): SQTIHQWPATLVQPVGSPLSLECTVEGTSNPNLYWYRQAAGRGLQLLFYSVGIGQISSEVPQNLSASRPQDRQFILSSKKLLLSDSGFYLCAWSAYSNQPQHFGDGTRLSIL.

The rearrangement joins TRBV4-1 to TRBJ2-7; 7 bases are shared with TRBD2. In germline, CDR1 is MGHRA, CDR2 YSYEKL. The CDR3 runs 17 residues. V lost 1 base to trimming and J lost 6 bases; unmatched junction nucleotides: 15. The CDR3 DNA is TGCGCCAGCAGCCAAGCCCAGGGTGGGCGGGAGATTAGCGAGCAGTACTTC. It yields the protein CASSQAQGGREISEQYF.

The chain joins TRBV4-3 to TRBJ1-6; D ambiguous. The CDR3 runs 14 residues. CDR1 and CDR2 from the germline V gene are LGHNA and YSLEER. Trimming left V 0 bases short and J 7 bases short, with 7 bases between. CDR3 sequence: CASSQEGRNSPLHF. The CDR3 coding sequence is TGCGCCAGCAGCCAAGAAGGGAGGAATTCACCCCTCCACTTT.

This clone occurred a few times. Here the CDR3 reads CASRDWSASPLHF. The DNA of the CDR3 is TGTGCCAGCAGGGACTGGAGCGCATCACCCCTCCACTTT. The chain couples TRBV28 to TRBJ1-6; no clear D. CDR3 length: 13 amino acids. V was trimmed by 6 bases and J by 10 bases, leaving 13 bases between them. Germline V lookup: CDR1 MDHEN, CDR2 SYDVKM.

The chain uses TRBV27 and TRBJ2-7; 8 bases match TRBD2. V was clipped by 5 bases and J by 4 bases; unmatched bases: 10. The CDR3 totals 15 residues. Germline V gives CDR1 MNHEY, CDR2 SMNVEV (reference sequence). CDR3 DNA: TGTGCCAGCAGTGCACGCCCGGGACTAGGTTACGAGCAGTACTTC. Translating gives CASSARPGLGYEQYF.

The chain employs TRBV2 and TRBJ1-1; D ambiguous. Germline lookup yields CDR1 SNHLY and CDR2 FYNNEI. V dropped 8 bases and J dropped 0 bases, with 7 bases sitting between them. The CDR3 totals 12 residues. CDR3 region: CASATVNTEAFF. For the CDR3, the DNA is TGTGCCAGCGCCACAGTGAACACTGAAGCTTTCTTT.

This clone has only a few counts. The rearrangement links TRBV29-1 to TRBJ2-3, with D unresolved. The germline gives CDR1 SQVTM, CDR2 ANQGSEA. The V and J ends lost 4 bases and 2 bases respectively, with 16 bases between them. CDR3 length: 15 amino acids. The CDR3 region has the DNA TGCAGCGTTGCCCAGCGCCTAGTCAACACAGATACGCAGTATTTT. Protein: CSVAQRLVNTDTQYF.